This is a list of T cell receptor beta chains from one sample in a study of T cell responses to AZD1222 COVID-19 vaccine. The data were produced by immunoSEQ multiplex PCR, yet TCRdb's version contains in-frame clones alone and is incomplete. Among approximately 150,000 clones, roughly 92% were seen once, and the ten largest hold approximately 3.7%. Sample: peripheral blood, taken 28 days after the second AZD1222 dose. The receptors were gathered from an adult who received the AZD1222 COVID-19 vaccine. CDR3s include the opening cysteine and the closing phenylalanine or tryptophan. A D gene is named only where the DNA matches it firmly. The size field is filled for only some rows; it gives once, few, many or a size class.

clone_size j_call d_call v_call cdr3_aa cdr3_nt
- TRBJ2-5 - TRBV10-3 CAISDSQQETQYF TGTGCCATCAGTGATTCGCAGCAAGAGACCCAGTACTTC
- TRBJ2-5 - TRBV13 CASSPGTLEETQYF TGTGCCAGCAGCCCCGGGACTTTAGAAGAGACCCAGTACTTC
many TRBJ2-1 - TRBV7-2 CASSLRTGAYNEQFF TGTGCCAGCAGCTTAAGAACGGGGGCCTACAATGAGCAGTTCTTC
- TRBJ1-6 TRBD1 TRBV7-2 CASSDRVDSPLHF TGTGCCAGCAGCGACAGGGTGGATTCACCCCTCCACTTT
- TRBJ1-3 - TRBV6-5 CASRTDEFSGNTIYF TGTGCCAGCAGGACAGACGAGTTCTCTGGAAACACCATATATTTT
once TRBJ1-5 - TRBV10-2 CASSESMGANQPQHF TGCGCCAGCAGTGAGTCTATGGGGGCCAATCAGCCCCAGCATTTT
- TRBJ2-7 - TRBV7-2 CASSLVLAGASSYEQYF TGTGCCAGCAGCTTAGTATTGGCAGGGGCGAGCTCCTACGAGCAGTACTTC
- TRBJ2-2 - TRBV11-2 CASSLGQTNTGELFF TGTGCCAGCAGCTTAGGACAGACGAACACCGGGGAGCTGTTTTTT
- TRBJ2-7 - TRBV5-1 CASSLEFGDEQYF TGCGCCAGCAGCTTAGAATTTGGCGACGAGCAGTACTTC
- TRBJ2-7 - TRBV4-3 CASSQELVGESYEQYF TGCGCCAGCAGCCAGGAACTAGTAGGAGAGTCCTACGAGCAGTACTTC
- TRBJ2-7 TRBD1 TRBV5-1 CASSWTGGSYEQYF TGCGCCAGCAGCTGGACAGGGGGATCCTACGAGCAGTACTTC
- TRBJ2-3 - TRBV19 CASSIGAGTGTDTQYF TGTGCCAGTAGTATCGGGGCGGGAACAGGTACAGATACGCAGTATTTT
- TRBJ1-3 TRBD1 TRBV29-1 CSVEVWEGTDGNTIYF TGCAGCGTTGAAGTTTGGGAAGGGACAGATGGAAACACCATATATTTT
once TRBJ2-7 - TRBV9 CASSVESTSYEQYF TGTGCCAGCAGCGTAGAGTCCACTTCCTACGAGCAGTACTTC
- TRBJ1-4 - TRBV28 CASSLEFSAGYEKLFF TGTGCCAGCAGTTTAGAATTCTCGGCCGGGTATGAAAAACTGTTTTTT
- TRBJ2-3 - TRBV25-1 CASKGGDTQYF TGTGCCAGCAAGGGGGGGGATACGCAGTATTTT
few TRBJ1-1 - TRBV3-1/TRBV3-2 CASSQDRATEAFF TGTGCCAGCAGCCAAGATAGGGCCACTGAAGCTTTCTTT
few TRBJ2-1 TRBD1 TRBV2 CASSERTGWFSNEQFF TGTGCCAGCAGTGAGAGGACAGGGTGGTTCAGCAATGAGCAGTTCTTC
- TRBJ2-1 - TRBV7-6 CASSLSRPPYNEQFF TGTGCCAGCAGCTTAAGTCGGCCCCCCTACAATGAGCAGTTCTTC
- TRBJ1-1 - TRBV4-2 CASSQVTGGTEAFF TGTGCCAGCAGCCAAGTCACGGGGGGCACTGAAGCTTTCTTT
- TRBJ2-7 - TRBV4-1 CASSLGAGDYEQYF TGCGCCAGCAGCCTTGGGGCAGGCGACTACGAGCAGTACTTC
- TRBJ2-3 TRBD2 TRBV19 CASSGTSGTDTQYF TGTGCCAGTAGCGGGACTAGCGGCACAGATACGCAGTATTTT
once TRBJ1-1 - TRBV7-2 CASSPTGRSEAFF TGTGCCAGCAGCCCCACGGGACGGTCGGAAGCTTTCTTT
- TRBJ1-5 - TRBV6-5 CATTLLVSPNQPQHF TGTGCCACCACCCTCCTCGTGAGCCCCAATCAGCCCCAGCATTTT
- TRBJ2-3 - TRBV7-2 CAPTDLSQGSGYTQYF TGTGCCCCAACGGATTTAAGTCAGGGCTCTGGGTATACGCAGTATTTT
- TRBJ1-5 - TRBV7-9 CASSFTGSQPQHF TGTGCCAGCAGCTTTACAGGGAGTCAGCCCCAGCATTTT